The rows below give T cell receptor beta chains drawn from one sample of a study of T cell repertoires in cytomegalovirus infection. TCRdb re-derived calls from the reads in MiXCR, one entry per CDR3 protein. The sample records around 450,000 distinct CDR3 sequences, 25% to 40% being singletons. Sequenced input: PBMCs. The receptors come from a human donor in good health (CMV status not recorded). Some clones in this sample may be carry-over from other donors' samples. Both conserved end residues are part of each CDR3. The D gene is left open where the match is weak. For some rows the clone size is stated as once, few or many, or as a class when expanded; others skip it.

v_gene	abundance	len	d_gene	j_gene	CDR3aa	CDR3nt
TRBV6-5	-	17	TRBD2	TRBJ2-2	CASSYSTRGGNTGELFF	TGTGCCAGCAGTTACTCTACGCGGGGGGGGAACACCGGGGAGCTGTTTTTT
TRBV6-2/TRBV6-3	many	12	-	TRBJ2-7	CASRNRDHEQYF	TGTGCCAGCAGAAACAGGGACCACGAGCAGTACTTC
TRBV12-3/TRBV12-4	-	15	TRBD1	TRBJ1-2	CASRDTGGAGYGYTF	TGTGCCAGCAGGGACACAGGGGGCGCGGGCTATGGCTACACCTTC
TRBV6-1	many	13	-	TRBJ1-4	CASRLDSAMPLFF	TGTGCCAGCAGGCTGGACAGTGCCATGCCACTGTTTTTT
TRBV7-2	-	13	TRBD1	TRBJ2-1	CASSRRDRGVQFF	TGTGCCAGCAGCCGCCGGGACAGGGGTGTCCAATTCTTC
TRBV19	few	13	TRBD1	TRBJ1-2	CASSGQGYYGYTF	TGTGCCAGTAGTGGACAGGGTTACTATGGCTACACCTTC
TRBV7-2	many	15	-	TRBJ2-5	CASSPQRVWGETQYF	TGTGCCAGCAGCCCACAGCGGGTATGGGGTGAGACCCAGTACTTC
TRBV12-3/TRBV12-4	-	10	-	TRBJ1-2	CASSYRSYTF	TGTGCCAGCAGCTACAGGAGCTACACCTTC
TRBV3-1	-	15	TRBD2	TRBJ2-7	CASSRGLAGGLEQYF	TGTGCCAGCAGCCGCGGACTAGCGGGGGGGCTAGAGCAGTACTTC
TRBV3-1	-	14	-	TRBJ2-5	CASSQGLGTETQYF	TGTGCCAGCAGCCAAGGTCTGGGGACGGAGACCCAGTACTTC
TRBV7-9	many	14	-	TRBJ1-1	CASSPDSLREAAFF	TGTGCCAGCAGCCCCGATAGTCTTCGGGAGGCAGCTTTCTTT
TRBV6-1	many	15	-	TRBJ1-5	CASSPEGVGNQPQHF	TGTGCCAGCAGTCCCGAGGGGGTAGGAAATCAGCCCCAGCATTTT
TRBV6-8	once	13	-	TRBJ1-5	CASSYTDNQPQHF	TGTGCCAGCAGTTACACGGACAATCAGCCCCAGCATTTT
TRBV6-6	few	14	-	TRBJ2-7	CASNEGLRAYEQYF	TGTGCCAGCAACGAGGGGCTCAGAGCCTACGAGCAGTACTTC
TRBV7-2	many	14	-	TRBJ2-7	CASSPIGASYEQYF	TGTGCCAGCAGCCCTATTGGGGCCTCCTACGAGCAGTACTTC
TRBV25-1	-	12	-	TRBJ1-2	CASSGGAGGYTF	TGTGCCAGCAGTGGGGGCGCCGGCGGCTACACCTTC
TRBV6-1	-	14	TRBD1	TRBJ2-7	CASSYGQGPYEQYF	TGTGCCAGCAGTTACGGACAGGGCCCCTACGAGCAGTACTTC
TRBV30	-	13	-	TRBJ1-1	CAWDGVQNTEAFF	TGTGCCTGGGACGGGGTACAGAACACTGAAGCTTTCTTT
TRBV6-2/TRBV6-3	few	13	-	TRBJ2-7	CASSDAYIYEQYF	TGTGCCAGCAGTGACGCGTATATCTACGAGCAGTACTTC
TRBV2	few	16	-	TRBJ1-5	CASSGAREGGNQPQHF	TGTGCCAGCAGTGGGGCCAGGGAAGGTGGCAATCAGCCCCAGCATTTT
TRBV5-5	-	12	-	TRBJ1-1	CASSSSHTEAFF	TGTGCCAGCAGCTCGTCGCACACTGAAGCTTTCTTT
TRBV18	-	13	-	TRBJ2-7	CASSHSNAYEQYF	TGTGCCAGCTCACACTCGAACGCCTACGAGCAGTACTTC
TRBV6-2/TRBV6-3	-	15	-	TRBJ2-6	CASSNGGAGANVLTF	TGTGCCAGCAGCAATGGGGGGGCCGGGGCCAACGTCCTGACTTTC
TRBV7-2	many	14	TRBD1	TRBJ2-7	CASSSDRVAYEQYF	TGTGCCAGCAGCTCAGACAGGGTCGCCTACGAGCAGTACTTC
TRBV2	few	15	-	TRBJ2-7	CASTTPEAGAYEQYF	TGTGCCAGCACCACCCCCGAGGCAGGGGCCTACGAGCAGTACTTC
TRBV25-1	-	15	-	TRBJ2-7	CASSDSRGRSYEQYF	TGTGCCAGCAGTGATAGTCGCGGCAGGTCGTACGAGCAGTACTTC